The source of this T cell receptor (beta chain) is a study of CD8 T cells in ankylosing spondylitis. This clonotype appeared many times. Germline CDR1 reads MNHEY; CDR2 reads SVGEGT. V was shortened by 4 bases and J by 7 bases, with 10 bases between the two germline ends. The CDR3 covers 13 residues. TCRdb reprocessed the 5' RACE reads with MiXCR, giving one entry per CDR3 protein. The sample consists of some 140,000 distinct CDR3 sequences, more than 7% of them appearing once. The source of this sequence is a male donor with ankylosing spondylitis. The chain is built from TRBV6-2 or TRBV6-3 and TRBJ1-4; TRBD1 might be the D (5 bases). Sequenced: synovial fluid, either unsorted or a sorted T cell fraction (not recorded which). The CDR3, as DNA: TGTGCCAGCAGTTCCGGGACGGTTGAAAAACTGTTTTTT. Its translation is CASSSGTVEKLFF.